One and the same sample provided the 20 T cell receptor beta chains below, sequenced in a study of beta chain features in type 1 diabetes. Findings and limits, study-wide: In all four CD4+ subsets, TCRB CDR3 length was significantly, moderately reduced in type 1 diabetes.

Every bit of the isolated RNA underwent reverse transcription, so sequencing read expressed TCRB transcripts. TCRdb's copy holds only in-frame clones and misses some; the assay was immunoSEQ multiplex PCR. The sample gives around 140,000 clones, around 9% of which show up once; over 0.6% is in the top ten. Which antigens these TCRs recognize remains unknown. Sequenced sample: central memory CD4+ T cells from blood. These receptors were taken from a man aged 25 to 45 with type 1 diabetes.

The table lists this clone with a few counts. V and J are TRBV2 and TRBJ2-5, with 8 bases aligning to TRBD1. The tail of the sequence fits TRBJ2-7 better, so the J call may be wrong. The CDR3 is made up of 13 amino acids. The V gene's germline CDR1 is SNHLY and CDR2 FYNNEI. This chain's CDR3 is CASRSLQGDEQYF. CDR3 coding DNA: TGTGCCAGCAGGTCGCTACAGGGGGACGAGCAGTACTTC.

The V gene is TRBV7-9, the J gene TRBJ1-6, with 10 bases aligning to TRBD1. V lost 5 bases to trimming and J lost 9 bases; unmatched junction nucleotides: 4. The germline gives CDR1 SEHNR, CDR2 FQNEAQ (reference sequence). The CDR3 length is 14 residues. The CDR3 here is CASSPGQGVSPLHF. CDR3 nucleotide sequence: TGTGCCAGCAGCCCCGGACAGGGGGTTTCACCCCTCCACTTT.

In DNA form, the CDR3 reads TGTGCCAGCGGAGAGGGCTACACCTTC. Translation: CASGEGYTF. The chain employs TRBV9 and TRBJ1-2; D remains unclear. Germline V gene sequence: CDR1 SGDLS, CDR2 YYNGEE. Trimming left V 7 bases short and J 8 bases short, with 6 bases between. This CDR3 comprises 9 residues. Drawing the rest from reference TRBV9 and TRBJ1-2, the complete variable domain is DSGVTQTPKHLITATGQRVTLRCSPRSGDLSVYWYQQSLDQGLQFLIQYYNGEERAKGNILERFSAQQFPDLHSELNLSSLELGDSALYFCASGEGYTFGSGTRLTVV.

The J gene is TRBJ1-1, the V gene TRBV10-3, with D unclear. The germline gives CDR1 ENHRY, CDR2 SYGVKD. The CDR3 totals 13 residues. The V end lost 3 bases, the J end lost 4 bases, and 9 bases lay between the germline ends. CDR3 sequence: CAISDISRTEAFF. CDR3 nucleotide sequence: TGTGCCATCAGTGATATTTCCCGCACTGAAGCTTTCTTT.

The V call is TRBV7-9, the J call TRBJ2-3, with no clear D. V dropped 0 bases and J dropped 2 bases, with 9 bases sitting between them. Germline V CDR1 and CDR2: SEHNR, FQNEAQ (reference sequence). The CDR3 consists of 15 residues. The CDR3 region is CASSLAVHNTDTQYF. In nucleotides, the CDR3 is TGTGCCAGCAGCTTAGCTGTCCACAACACAGATACGCAGTATTTT.

The chain carries TRBV9 and TRBJ1-4, with a weak D call TRBD1 (5 bases). The CDR3 extends over 14 amino acids. Germline V gene data show CDR1 as SGDLS and CDR2 as YYNGEE. V lost 3 bases and J lost 7, with 13 bases in between. The CDR3 bases are TGTGCCAGCAGCGCAACAGGATTGAGTGAAAAACTGTTTTTT. It specifies CASSATGLSEKLFF.

This clone turned up a few times. The CDR3 nucleotides are TGTGCCAGCAGCCCCCGCGTCGGGGGGGACTACAATGAGCAGTTCTTC. It specifies CASSPRVGGDYNEQFF. The gene calls are TRBV7-9 and TRBJ2-1; TRBD2 aligns across 8 bases. Germline V CDR1 and CDR2: SEHNR, FQNEAQ (reference sequence). V shed 5 bases, J shed 3 bases, and the junction held 9 bases outside the gene matches. CDR3 size: 16 residues. The variable domain in full, with the rest retrieved from reference TRBV7-9 and TRBJ2-1, is DTGVSQNPRHKITKRGQNVTFRCDPISEHNRLYWYRQTLGQGPEFLTYFQNEAQLEKSRLLSDRFSAERPKGSFSTLEIQRTEQGDSAMYLCASSPRVGGDYNEQFFGPGTRLTVL.

This clone appeared many times. The rearrangement joins TRBV5-4 to TRBJ2-2, with TRBD1 identical over 10 bases. CDR3 length: 17 residues. The germline V gene has CDR1 SGHNT and CDR2 YYREEE (reference sequence). J lost 4 bases, V lost 4 bases, and 10 bases had no gene match. CDR3 sequence: CASSKAPGQGFTGELFF. In nucleotides, the CDR3 is TGTGCCAGCAGCAAGGCACCGGGACAGGGGTTCACCGGGGAGCTGTTTTTT. Combining the CDR3 with reference TRBV5-4 and TRBJ2-2 gives the whole variable domain ETGVTQSPTHLIKTRGQQVTLRCSSQSGHNTVSWYQQALGQGPQFIFQYYREEENGRGNFPPRFSGLQFPNYSSELNVNALELDDSALYLCASSKAPGQGFTGELFFGEGSRLTVL.

This clone occurred a few times. This chain links TRBV10-3 with TRBJ2-3, with 7 bases fitting TRBD1. Germline CDR1 and CDR2: ENHRY and SYGVKD. The CDR3 sequence is 12 residues long. The V gene end was trimmed by 6 bases and the J gene end by 4 bases; junction bases not matched to a gene: 1. CDR3 sequence reads: CAIRGQADTQYF. CDR3 coding DNA: TGTGCCATCAGAGGACAGGCAGATACGCAGTATTTT.

This clone is medium-sized (0.01 to 0.1%). The chain employs TRBV7-9 and TRBJ2-1; 10 nucleotides align to TRBD2. This CDR3 spans 16 amino acids. Per germline, CDR1 SEHNR and CDR2 FQNEAQ (reference sequence). J lost 8 bases, V lost 3 bases, and 10 bases had no gene match. CDR3 nucleotide sequence: TGTGCCAGCAGCTTGTCACTAGCGGGGAGCAGGGATGAGCAGTTCTTC. It translates to CASSLSLAGSRDEQFF.

This chain connects TRBV19 to TRBJ1-1; no reliable D call. The CDR3 sequence is 13 residues long. Trimming pared 6 bases from V and 1 base from J, leaving 9 bases between. The germline CDR1 and CDR2 sequences are LNHDA and SQIVND (reference sequence). The CDR3 bases are TGTGCCAGTAGCTTAAGAGAGAACACTGAAGCTTTCTTT. It translates to CASSLRENTEAFF.

The V gene is TRBV19, the J gene TRBJ2-1; no definite D call. Germline assignment: CDR1 LNHDA and CDR2 SQIVND (reference sequence). Trimming removed 8 bases from V and 10 bases from J, with 12 bases in between. This CDR3 spans 11 amino acids. CDR3 sequence reads: CASARLREQFF. The CDR3 DNA follows: TGTGCCAGTGCTAGGCTCCGAGAGCAGTTCTTC.

The CDR3 bases are TGTGCCAGCTCACTCCCCCCAACAGGGCAGGCCTATGGCTACACCTTC. Translating gives CASSLPPTGQAYGYTF. The chain combines TRBV18 with TRBJ1-2; D is possibly TRBD1 (6 bases). V lost 4 bases to trimming and J lost 4 bases, with 19 bases between them. Germline CDR1 and CDR2: KGHSH and LQKENI. The CDR3 extends over 16 amino acids.

V usage is TRBV4-1 and J usage is TRBJ2-2; 7 nucleotides line up with TRBD2. This CDR3 spans 17 amino acids. CDR1 and CDR2 (germline): MGHRA, YSYEKL. Trimming at V came to 3 bases and at J to 1 base, leaving 8 bases not matched to a gene. The CDR3 sequence is CASSQGASGGNTGELFF. The CDR3 DNA follows: TGCGCCAGCAGCCAGGGAGCCTCGGGGGGGAACACCGGGGAGCTGTTTTTT.

The chain carries TRBV14 and TRBJ1-1; D call uncertain. CDR3 length: 14 residues. V was trimmed by 6 bases and J by 10 bases, leaving 21 bases between them. Germline CDR1 is SGHDN and CDR2 is FVKESK. The CDR3 here is CASSRESGRGGAFF. The CDR3 DNA sequence: TGTGCCAGCAGTCGAGAATCGGGAAGAGGAGGAGCTTTCTTT.

This clone has more than one count but fewer than ten. V gene TRBV15 combines with J gene TRBJ1-2; 10 bases match TRBD1. With V trimmed by 3 bases and J by 3 bases, 4 bases remained unmatched. Germline-derived CDR1 and CDR2 are LNHNV and YYDKDF (reference sequence). The CDR3 runs 15 residues. CDR3 region: CATSRRGTGDYGYTF. The CDR3 DNA is TGTGCCACCAGCAGGAGGGGGACAGGGGACTATGGCTACACCTTC.

A few counts support this clone. The chain couples TRBV29-1 to TRBJ1-5, with unresolved D. The ends were cut back, 4 bases at V and 1 base at J, with 11 bases in the middle. Germline loops: CDR1 SQVTM, CDR2 ANQGSEA. CDR3 length equals 14 residues. CDR3 sequence reads: CSVVLSESNQPQHF. CDR3 coding DNA: TGCAGCGTTGTCCTTTCTGAGAGCAATCAGCCCCAGCATTTT.

In its sample, this clone was seen a few times. This chain uses TRBV4-1 with TRBJ1-1, with a tentative D call TRBD1 (6 bases). The CDR3 covers 15 residues. Germline V gene sequence: CDR1 MGHRA, CDR2 YSYEKL. V lost 0 bases and J 1 base, leaving 9 bases between the germline ends. The CDR3 DNA reads TGCGCCAGCAGCCAAGAGGACAGAGAGAACACTGAAGCTTTCTTT. Protein sequence: CASSQEDRENTEAFF.

The chain has TRBV5-4 and TRBJ2-1, with D possibly TRBD1 on 6 matching bases. The CDR3 covers 15 residues. Trimming took off 4 bases at V and 4 bases at J, with 15 bases between the two ends. Germline values: CDR1 SGHNT, CDR2 YYREEE (reference sequence). CDR3 amino acids: CASSHRVVGYNEQFF. The CDR3, as DNA: TGTGCCAGCAGCCACAGGGTGGTGGGGTACAATGAGCAGTTCTTC.

The chain employs TRBV28 and TRBJ1-2; D ambiguous. V lost 2 bases and J 4 bases, leaving 8 bases between the germline ends. From germline, CDR1 is MDHEN and CDR2 SYDVKM. This CDR3 region has 13 residues. The CDR3 reads CASSLGSSYGYTF. As DNA, the CDR3 is TGTGCCAGCAGTTTAGGCAGTTCCTATGGCTACACCTTC.